A single T cell receptor beta chain is shown here with its context. V dropped 1 base and J dropped 7 bases, with 11 bases sitting between them. CDR3 size: 14 residues. Germline V gene lookup returns CDR1 SEHNR and CDR2 FQNEAQ (reference sequence). Method: immunoSEQ multiplex PCR; TCRdb's copy keeps in-frame clones and lacks some. Of approximately 170,000 clones in the sample, 85% to 95% are singletons; the top ten hold 1.1% to 1.5%. The source of the sample is a study of control samples from healthy donors and cancer patients. This TCR was recovered from a young man in good health. Material for sequencing was blood. The chain links TRBV7-9 to TRBJ2-1, with D uncertain. The CDR3 sequence is CASSLGHLGNEQFF. The CDR3 DNA reads as TGTGCCAGCAGCTTAGGACATCTCGGGAATGAGCAGTTCTTC.